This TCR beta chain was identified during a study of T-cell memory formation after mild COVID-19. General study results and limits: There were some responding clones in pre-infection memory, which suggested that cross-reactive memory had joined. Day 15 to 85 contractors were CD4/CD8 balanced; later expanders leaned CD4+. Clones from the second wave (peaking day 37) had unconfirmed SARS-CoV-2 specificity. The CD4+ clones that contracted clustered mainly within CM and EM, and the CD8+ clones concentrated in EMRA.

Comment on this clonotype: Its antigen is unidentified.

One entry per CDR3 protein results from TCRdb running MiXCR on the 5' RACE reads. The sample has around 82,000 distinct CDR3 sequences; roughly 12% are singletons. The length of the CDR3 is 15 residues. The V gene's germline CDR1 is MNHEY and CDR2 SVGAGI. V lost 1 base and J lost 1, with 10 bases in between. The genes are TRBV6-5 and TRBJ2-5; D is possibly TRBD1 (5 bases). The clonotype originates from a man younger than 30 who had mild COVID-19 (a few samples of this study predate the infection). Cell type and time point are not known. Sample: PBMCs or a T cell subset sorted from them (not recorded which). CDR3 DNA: TGTGCCAGCAGTTACTATGACAGCCTCCAAGAGACCCAGTACTTC. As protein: CASSYYDSLQETQYF.